These 17 T cell receptor beta chains originate from one sample sequenced in a study of T-cell reconstitution after alpha-beta-depleted transplantation in children (dated by TCRdb to 2015 to 2016). The sample's treatment or condition label is to be understood as: allogeneic hematopoietic cell transplantation with graft depleted of TCRalphabeta T cells and CD19 B cells. The method was PCR. TCRdb records Illumina HiSeq 2500 as the sequencer. Molecular barcoding was employed in the preparation of TCR libraries, with unique molecular identifiers being used to normalize TCRbeta repertoire quantification. The raw public reads went through TCRdb reprocessing: fastp at Q25, MiXCR clone calling, in-frame beta chains kept. Records with the same CDR3 protein are collapsed into one entry carrying the most frequent genes and DNA. For this sample the table gives about 250,000 distinct CDR3 sequences, of which roughly 25% were detected only once. The ten largest make up around 4.8% of the sample.

Specimen: PBMCs, mostly from graft donor cells, collected 360 days after TCRalphabeta/CD19-depleted stem cell transplant. Receptors originate from a female patient under 10 years old who had a stem cell transplant for congenital amegakaryocytic thrombocytopenia, so the T cells may come from the graft donor.

This clonotype has more than one count but fewer than ten. V and J are TRBV10-3 and TRBJ2-3; D tentatively fits TRBD1 or TRBD2 (5 bases each). Trimming cost V 0 bases and J 10 bases, with 5 bases left between them. The CDR3 sequence is 11 residues long. Germline CDR1 is ENHRY and CDR2 is SYGVKD. Here the CDR3 reads CAISESGAQYF. CDR3 DNA: TGTGCCATCAGTGAGTCGGGGGCGCAGTATTTT.

This clonotype showed up many times. This sequence joins TRBV12-3 or TRBV12-4 and TRBJ2-7; D not resolved. V lost 1 base and J lost 1, with 5 bases in between. This CDR3 is 13 amino acids long. The CDR3 region has the DNA TGTGCCAGCAGTTTAGAGCAGTCCTACGAGCAGTACTTC. Amino acid sequence: CASSLEQSYEQYF.

The chain has TRBV24-1 and TRBJ1-5; no clear D gene. The CDR3 is made up of 16 amino acids. CDR1 KGHDR and CDR2 SFDVKD come from the germline V gene. V dropped 0 bases and J dropped 4 bases, with 12 bases sitting between them. CDR3 region: CATSDLTAGFNQPQHF. DNA for the CDR3: TGTGCCACCAGTGATTTGACGGCGGGTTTTAATCAGCCCCAGCATTTT.

This clonotype was seen repeatedly, ten times or more. The chain joins TRBV5-1 to TRBJ2-2; D gene uncertain. V lost 0 bases, J lost 2 bases, and 8 bases lay in between. The CDR3 extends over 15 amino acids. CDR1 and CDR2 from the germline V gene are SGHRS and YFSETQ. CDR3 DNA: TGCGCCAGCAGCTTGGGAGAGCTAAACACCGGGGAGCTGTTTTTT. Its translation is CASSLGELNTGELFF.

This clonotype was counted only a few times. The chain recombines TRBV6-5 with TRBJ2-5, with 9 bases fitting TRBD2. Germline V gene data show CDR1 as MNHEY and CDR2 as SVGAGI. This CDR3 is built from 15 residues. V trimming: 2 bases; J trimming: 2 bases; junction bases outside the gene matches: 3. The CDR3 nucleotides are TGTGCCAGCAGTTACGGGGCGGGGGGGCAAGAGACCCAGTACTTC. Protein sequence: CASSYGAGGQETQYF.

The chain has TRBV20-1 and TRBJ2-7, with a possible D match to TRBD2 (6 bases). The CDR3 consists of 14 residues. Germline V gene lookup returns CDR1 DFQATT and CDR2 SNEGSKA (reference sequence). Trimming left V 1 base short and J 3 bases short, with 13 bases between. The CDR3 DNA follows: TGCAGTGCTAGAGCCGGGCGGGGTTTCTACGAGCAGTACTTC. Translating it yields CSARAGRGFYEQYF.

The table lists this clonotype with a few counts. The chain employs TRBV4-1 and TRBJ2-3, with D possibly matching TRBD2 (5 bases). The V gene lost 3 bases and the J gene lost 10 bases, with 26 bases spanning the gap. The CDR3 length is 17 residues. From germline, CDR1 is MGHRA and CDR2 YSYEKL. The CDR3 loop reads CASSQRVGLPVVVAQYF. The CDR3 DNA reads as TGCGCCAGCAGCCAGAGGGTGGGCCTTCCCGTAGTTGTTGCGCAGTATTTT.

In its sample, this clonotype was seen many times. J is TRBJ2-1 and V is TRBV29-1; 11 bases are shared with TRBD2. Germline trimming cut 6 bases from V and 5 bases from J; bases unmatched to any gene: 6. The CDR3 is 14 residues long. The germline V gene encodes CDR1 SQVTM and CDR2 ANQGSEA. CDR3 DNA: TGCAGCGTACCGGGACTAGCGGAAAACAATGAGCAGTTCTTC. It codes for CSVPGLAENNEQFF.

J is TRBJ2-7 and V is TRBV20-1, with 11 nucleotides matching TRBD2. V lost 2 bases to trimming and J lost 1 base; unmatched junction nucleotides: 7. CDR1 and CDR2 (germline): DFQATT, SNEGSKA (reference sequence). The CDR3 has 16 amino acids. The CDR3 protein is CSARISGTSGSYEQYF. The CDR3, as DNA: TGCAGTGCTAGAATTTCCGGGACTAGCGGATCCTACGAGCAGTACTTC.

This clonotype was counted a single time. The chain carries TRBV5-1 and TRBJ2-3; 7 nucleotides line up with TRBD1. The CDR3 contains 16 residues. The J segment lost 2 bases and the V segment lost 3 bases, leaving 9 bases of the junction unmatched. CDR1 and CDR2 (germline): SGHRS, YFSETQ. CDR3 residues: CASSWRQGRATDTQYF. In DNA, the CDR3 is TGCGCCAGCAGCTGGAGACAGGGCAGGGCCACAGATACGCAGTATTTT.

The sample holds a few counts of this clonotype. The chain carries TRBV20-1 and TRBJ1-6; 9 bases match TRBD1. Germline CDR1 and CDR2: DFQATT and SNEGSKA (reference sequence). Trimming removed 1 base from V and 8 bases from J; junction bases left unmatched: 6. The CDR3 sequence is 15 residues long. DNA of the CDR3: TGCAGTGCTAGAGTAAGACAGGGGGATTATTCACCCCTCCACTTT. Residues: CSARVRQGDYSPLHF.

V and J are TRBV28 and TRBJ2-7; D is uncertain. The germline V gene encodes CDR1 MDHEN and CDR2 SYDVKM. The CDR3 runs to 15 residues. V dropped 7 bases and J dropped 4 bases, with 20 bases sitting between them. The CDR3 coding sequence is TGTGCCAGCATCAGCCCAGTGCTTTCGAAATACGAGCAGTACTTC. This gives the protein CASISPVLSKYEQYF.

In this sample, this clonotype turned up a few times. The genes are TRBV4-1 and TRBJ1-2, with no clear D. Between the trimmed V and J ends, which lost 3 bases and 3 bases, there was a span of 11 bases. This CDR3 is built from 14 residues. Germline CDR1 is MGHRA and CDR2 is YSYEKL. CDR3 in amino acids: CASSHTILDYGYTF. CDR3 DNA sequence: TGCGCCAGCAGCCACACTATTCTAGACTATGGCTACACCTTC.

In its sample, this clonotype was seen many times. The CDR3 spells CASSVEPERVYTQYF. CDR3 DNA sequence: TGTGCCAGCAGCGTGGAGCCCGAACGGGTATATACGCAGTATTTT. This chain uses TRBV9 with TRBJ2-3; D is ambiguous. Between the trimmed V and J ends, which lost 2 bases and 7 bases, there was a span of 17 bases. CDR3 length: 15 amino acids. Germline V gives CDR1 SGDLS, CDR2 YYNGEE.

This clonotype was counted ten times or more. The V call is TRBV12-3 or TRBV12-4, the J call TRBJ2-2; D may match TRBD1 or TRBD2 (5 bases each). The CDR3 covers 12 residues. V was cut by 3 bases and J by 7 bases, with 6 bases left in between. The CDR3: CASSLGDGELFF. The CDR3 nucleotides are TGTGCCAGCAGTTTGGGGGACGGGGAGCTGTTTTTT.

This clonotype was seen more than once but under ten times. This sequence joins TRBV5-1 and TRBJ2-3, with D perhaps matching TRBD2 (6 bases). Trimming cost V 1 base and J 0 bases, with 15 bases left between them. CDR1 is SGHRS, CDR2 YFSETQ, per germline. The CDR3 covers 17 residues. The CDR3 loop is CASSLPRGGGSTDTQYF. The CDR3 DNA is TGCGCCAGCAGCTTGCCCCGGGGAGGCGGTAGCACAGATACGCAGTATTTT.

The table lists this clonotype with a few counts. The chain has TRBV6-1 and TRBJ1-1, with D hard to call. V was trimmed by 2 bases and J by 1 base, leaving 8 bases between them. From germline, CDR1 is MNHNS and CDR2 SASEGT. CDR3 length equals 14 residues. The CDR3: CASSESGGNTEAFF. The CDR3 bases are TGTGCCAGCAGTGAATCAGGTGGGAACACTGAAGCTTTCTTT.